A single sample is the source of the 15 T cell receptor beta chains below, sequenced in a study of T-cell memory formation after mild COVID-19. TCRdb re-analysed the 5' RACE reads in MiXCR, keeping a single row per CDR3 protein. The sample includes 300,000 to 400,000 distinct CDR3 sequences, 10% to 15% of them seen just once. The specimen was PBMCs or a T cell subset sorted from them (not recorded which). These receptors were obtained from a man between 18 and 29 years old who had mild COVID-19 (a few samples of this study predate the infection). Cell type and time point are not known.

This chain links TRBV20-1 with TRBJ1-1, with D hard to call. CDR1 is DFQATT, CDR2 SNEGSKA, per germline (reference sequence). The CDR3 totals 14 residues. V lost 6 bases, J lost 5 bases, and 19 bases lay in between. This CDR3 reads CSAQSGVLGTEAFF. CDR3 nucleotide sequence: TGCAGTGCCCAGAGTGGGGTCTTGGGGACTGAAGCTTTCTTT.

This clonotype appeared many times. This chain uses TRBV18 with TRBJ1-1, with a weak D call TRBD1 (5 bases). The V gene lost 3 bases and the J gene lost 1 base, with 12 bases spanning the gap. The CDR3 is 15 amino acids. The germline V gene encodes CDR1 KGHSH and CDR2 LQKENI. The CDR3 DNA sequence: TGTGCCAGCTCACCGGACATTCACGGGAACACTGAAGCTTTCTTT. Residues: CASSPDIHGNTEAFF. Filled out from reference TRBV18 and TRBJ1-1, the complete variable domain reads NAGVMQNPRHLVRRRGQEARLRCSPMKGHSHVYWYRQLPEEGLKFMVYLQKENIIDESGMPKERFSAEFPKEGPSILRIQQVVRGDSAAYFCASSPDIHGNTEAFFGQGTRLTVV.

CDR3: CASSFKDRDEAFF. The CDR3 nucleotides are TGTGCCAGCAGCTTTAAGGACAGGGATGAAGCTTTCTTT. V gene TRBV5-6 combines with J gene TRBJ1-1; 8 positions match TRBD1. Germline V lookup: CDR1 SGHDT, CDR2 YYEEEE. CDR3 size: 13 residues. The junction had 4 bases not matched to a gene; V was cut back by 2 bases and J by 7 bases.

The sample holds many counts of this clonotype. This chain links TRBV5-5 with TRBJ1-2; the match to TRBD1 covers 8 bases. Germline V gene sequence: CDR1 SGHKS, CDR2 YYEKEE (reference sequence). Trimming cost V 4 bases and J 4 bases; bases outside gene matches: 6. The CDR3 covers 14 residues. This chain's CDR3 is CASSPGTGPYGYTF. The CDR3 bases are TGTGCCAGCAGCCCCGGGACAGGCCCCTATGGCTACACCTTC.

The V call is TRBV6-2 or TRBV6-3, the J call TRBJ1-2; D is unresolved. This CDR3 comprises 13 residues. The V and J ends lost 0 bases and 8 bases respectively, with 10 bases between them. Germline CDR1 MNHEY, CDR2 SVGEGT. CDR3 DNA sequence: TGTGCCAGCAGTTACTCGCCCGGGTTCGGCTACACCTTC. Its translation: CASSYSPGFGYTF.

This clonotype was counted at least ten times. The genes are TRBV6-4 and TRBJ2-3, with D tentatively TRBD1 or TRBD2 (6 bases each). Germline V CDR1 and CDR2: MRHNA, SNTAGT. The V and J ends lost 5 bases and 3 bases respectively, with 15 bases between them. The CDR3 is 15 residues long. The CDR3, as DNA: TGTGCCAGCAGTAAAACAGGGAGGACGACAGATACGCAGTATTTT. Amino acid sequence: CASSKTGRTTDTQYF.

This clonotype was seen at least ten times. This chain connects TRBV5-1 to TRBJ1-4; 10 bases align to TRBD1. Germline CDR1 and CDR2: SGHRS and YFSETQ. This CDR3 region has 16 residues. V was pared by 5 bases and J by 2 bases, with 6 bases of the junction left unmatched. The CDR3 reads CASRTGGGGTNEKLFF. CDR3 nucleotide sequence: TGCGCCAGCAGGACAGGGGGCGGCGGGACTAATGAAAAACTGTTTTTT.

This clonotype was observed a few times. The genes are TRBV2 and TRBJ2-1; TRBD1 aligns across 9 bases. Trimming at V came to 3 bases and at J to 7 bases, leaving 7 bases not matched to a gene. Germline V gives CDR1 SNHLY, CDR2 FYNNEI. The CDR3 covers 15 residues. The CDR3 DNA reads TGTGCCAGCAGTGAGGGGACAGGGTTGTGGAATGAGCAGTTCTTC. It translates to CASSEGTGLWNEQFF.

This clonotype occurred many times. The chain recombines TRBV5-4 with TRBJ2-3, with TRBD2 identical over 11 bases. The CDR3 totals 15 residues. The junction had 7 bases not matched to a gene; V was cut back by 3 bases and J by 7 bases. Looked up from germline, CDR1 is SGHNT and CDR2 is YYREEE (reference sequence). CDR3 amino acids: CASSSTTSGAYTQYF. The CDR3, as DNA: TGTGCCAGCAGCTCGACGACTAGCGGGGCATATACGCAGTATTTT. Combining the CDR3 with reference TRBV5-4 and TRBJ2-3 gives the whole variable domain ETGVTQSPTHLIKTRGQQVTLRCSSQSGHNTVSWYQQALGQGPQFIFQYYREEENGRGNFPPRFSGLQFPNYSSELNVNALELDDSALYLCASSSTTSGAYTQYFGPGTRLTVL.

The rearrangement links TRBV12-3 or TRBV12-4 to TRBJ1-5, with 9 bases lining up with TRBD1. The CDR3 totals 15 residues. The ends lost 6 bases at V and 5 bases at J; junction bases unmatched: 8. Here the CDR3 DNA reads TGTGCCAGCAGCCAGGGACAGGGTGCCGATCAGCCCCAGCATTTT. It encodes CASSQGQGADQPQHF.

The chain recombines TRBV9 with TRBJ2-1; D unclear. CDR1 SGDLS and CDR2 YYNGEE come from the germline V gene. Trimming took 4 bases from V and 5 from J, leaving 10 bases between them. The CDR3 is 13 residues long. The CDR3 loop is CASSRSGHNEQFF. The CDR3, as DNA: TGTGCCAGCAGCCGCTCGGGCCACAATGAGCAGTTCTTC.

This clonotype was counted a few times. The genes are TRBV9 and TRBJ2-2; the D is unclear. The CDR3 runs 13 residues. The V gene lost 0 bases and the J gene lost 4 bases, with 4 bases spanning the gap. The germline gives CDR1 SGDLS, CDR2 YYNGEE. This CDR3 is CASSVASTGELFF. Written as DNA, the CDR3 is TGTGCCAGCAGCGTAGCTAGCACCGGGGAGCTGTTTTTT.

This clonotype was detected many times. The chain carries TRBV7-6 and TRBJ1-1; weak D call: TRBD1 (5 bases). Trimming pared 6 bases from V and 6 bases from J, leaving 17 bases between. Germline V gives CDR1 SGHVS, CDR2 FNYEAQ. This CDR3 has 14 amino acids. The CDR3 sequence: CASSSSWGLSEAFF. In DNA form, the CDR3 reads TGTGCCAGCAGTTCGAGTTGGGGGTTGTCTGAAGCTTTCTTT.

The rearrangement uses TRBV20-1 and TRBJ1-6, with D unresolved. CDR3 length: 12 amino acids. V lost 3 bases and J lost 9, with 9 bases in between. Germline CDR1 DFQATT, CDR2 SNEGSKA (reference sequence). The CDR3 bases are TGCAGTGCTAGGAGCCGGGTTTCACCCCTCCACTTT. Translated: CSARSRVSPLHF.

This clonotype was counted at least ten times. The genes are TRBV29-1 and TRBJ2-1; perhaps D is TRBD1 or TRBD2 (6 bases each). The ends were cut back, 0 bases at V and 0 bases at J, with 15 bases in the middle. Germline assignment: CDR1 SQVTM and CDR2 ANQGSEA. The CDR3 length is 17 residues. The CDR3 DNA reads as TGCAGCGTTGAAGATCTGGGGGGCTCCAGCTCCTACAATGAGCAGTTCTTC. It specifies CSVEDLGGSSSYNEQFF.